This record looks at one T cell receptor beta chain sequence and its context. Its antigen remains undetermined. No base-level quality is on record; no much larger clone is a single base apart. The sample comes from a study of blood T cell repertoires in COVID-19 (TCRdb year 2020). Regarding the study in general: Samples from collaborators originated in the United States, Italy and Spain and spanned both the acute and convalescent phases of COVID-19. Sample metadata almost always included a de-identified subject ID, COVID-19 status, age in years and sex. The samples were drawn from the first 160 participants of the ongoing ImmuneRACE study and from 950 to 1,500 subjects provided by 6 global collaborators. The prospective study material was composed of cDNA or gDNA derived from T cells, B-cell-depleted T cells, or PBMCs. The repertoires were released in a freely available public database intended as a resource for research on the immune response to SARS-CoV-2. Where HLA class I and class II types were available, the types were taken from metadata supplied by the sample provider, not from assay-based typing. Deeply sampled blood TCRbeta repertoires from subjects exposed to, actively infected with, or recovered from COVID-19 were included in the dataset.

Participants in the prospective study were aged about 18 to 95 years, lived in 24 United States geographic areas, and enrolled through a virtual design. In the prospective study, participants were assigned to cohorts based on the clinical history participants reported in a screening survey and a study questionnaire. A participant counted as exposed if, within 2 weeks of entering the study, that participant had been in contact with someone who had a PCR-confirmed or clinician-diagnosed COVID-19 case. In the prospective study, whole blood, serum and a nasopharyngeal or oropharyngeal swab were collected from each participant by mobile phlebotomists. Over an approximately two-month period, participants in the prospective study had the option of providing additional blood draws and questionnaires. Before DNA extraction, blood samples from the prospective study were shipped at room temperature or frozen.

The immunoSEQ Assay, a bias-controlled multiplex PCR, was used to amplify TCRbeta CDR3 regions from genomic DNA. Per the original workflow: The number of nucleated cells in each sample was estimated from the amplification of reference gene primers within the assay. To quantify the absolute abundance of each unique TCRbeta CDR3 rearrangement, sequence reads were collapsed and filtered. For each sample, productive Simpson clonality was calculated as the square root of Simpson's diversity index across productive rearrangements. In TCRdb, the immuneACCESS table is reduced to in-frame sequences with V and J assigned. These tables do not hold every clone; where another copy was compared, an unresolved V gene accounts for under half, and the others remain unexplained. V and J calls and clone size are given by that table; D and trimming were obtained from the DNA. The sample table contains 120,000 to 150,000 clones; only one count was recorded for about 83% of them. The top ten constitute roughly 5.5% of the sample.

What the work shows at the level of the full study, not this receptor alone: The quantity of clinical and demographic metadata differed by source and by participant and was supplied without curation.

V loses 6 bases at its end and J loses 9 bases; junction bases beyond the gene matches: 9. CDR1 and CDR2 are drawn from the germline V gene: SQVTM, ANQGSEA. The CDR3 spans 13 residues, from the cysteine through the phenylalanine. Only the CDR3 portion is preserved as DNA: 39 bases, with reading frame beginning at the first base. The sequencing input was PBMCs or T cells enriched from blood (not recorded which). The sequence joins TRBV29-1 to TRBJ2-7, and TRBD1 aligns with 12 junction nucleotides. This receptor was taken from a woman in her 50s who had been exposed to COVID-19. The nucleotides are TGCAGCGTCCCCGGGACAGGGGGCTATGTGCAGTACTTC. It encodes CSVPGTGGYVQYF.